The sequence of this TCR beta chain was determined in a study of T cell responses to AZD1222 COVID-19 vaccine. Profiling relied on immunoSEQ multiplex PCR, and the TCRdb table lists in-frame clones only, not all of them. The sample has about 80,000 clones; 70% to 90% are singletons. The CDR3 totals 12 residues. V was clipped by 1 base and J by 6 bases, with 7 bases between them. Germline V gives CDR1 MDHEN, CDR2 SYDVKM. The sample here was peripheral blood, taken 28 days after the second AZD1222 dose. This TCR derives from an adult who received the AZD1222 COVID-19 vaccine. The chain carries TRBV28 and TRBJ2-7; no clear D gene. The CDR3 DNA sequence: TGTGCCAGCAGTTTATTCGCAGGCGAGCAGTACTTC. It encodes CASSLFAGEQYF.